This T cell receptor beta chain was obtained from a study of neurological immune-mediated disorders. As for time point: longitudinal time-point 1 (baseline). This CDR3 has 14 amino acids. V lost 1 base to trimming and J lost 4 bases, with 10 bases between them. Synthesis of cDNA used 5'RACE (with 10-nucleotide random UMIs). TCRdb analysed the 5' RACE reads with MiXCR anew, one entry per CDR3 protein. The data hold under 40,000 distinct CDR3 sequences, with about 3.3% observed a single time. This clonotype has ten or more counts. The TCR was taken from a woman in her sixties with multiple sclerosis. The sequenced sample was PBMCs. The rearrangement links TRBV12-3 or TRBV12-4 to TRBJ1-2; D ambiguous. The CDR3, as DNA: TGTGCCAGCAGTTTAGTCCAGGCTGCCTATGGCTACACCTTC. It encodes CASSLVQAAYGYTF.